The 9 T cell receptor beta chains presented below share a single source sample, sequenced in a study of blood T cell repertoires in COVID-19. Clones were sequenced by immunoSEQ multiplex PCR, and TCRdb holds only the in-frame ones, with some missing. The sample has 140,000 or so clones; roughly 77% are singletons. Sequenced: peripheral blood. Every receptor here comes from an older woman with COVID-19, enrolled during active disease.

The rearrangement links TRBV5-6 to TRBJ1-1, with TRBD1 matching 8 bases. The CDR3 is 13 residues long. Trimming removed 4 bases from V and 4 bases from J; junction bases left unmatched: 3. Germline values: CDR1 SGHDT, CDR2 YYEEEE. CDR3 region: CASSGQGFTEAFF. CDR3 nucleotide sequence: TGTGCCAGCAGCGGACAGGGATTCACTGAAGCTTTCTTT. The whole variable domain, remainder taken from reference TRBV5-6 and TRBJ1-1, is DAGVTQSPTHLIKTRGQQVTLRCSPKSGHDTVSWYQQALGQGPQFIFQYYEEEERQRGNFPDRFSGHQFPNYSSELNVNALLLGDSALYLCASSGQGFTEAFFGQGTRLTVV.

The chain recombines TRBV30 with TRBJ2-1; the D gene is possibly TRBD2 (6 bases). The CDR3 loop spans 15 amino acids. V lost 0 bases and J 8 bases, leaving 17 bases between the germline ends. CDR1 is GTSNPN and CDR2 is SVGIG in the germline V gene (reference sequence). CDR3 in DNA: TGTGCCTGGAGTGTAAGGCTCCCGGGGGAGGATGAGCAGTTCTTC. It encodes CAWSVRLPGEDEQFF.

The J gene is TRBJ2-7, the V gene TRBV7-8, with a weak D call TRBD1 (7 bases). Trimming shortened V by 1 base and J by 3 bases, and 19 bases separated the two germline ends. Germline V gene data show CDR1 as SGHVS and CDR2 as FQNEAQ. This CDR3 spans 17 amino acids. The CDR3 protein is CASSLEGRGQPSYEQYF. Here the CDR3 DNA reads TGTGCCAGCAGCTTAGAGGGGCGGGGACAGCCGAGCTACGAGCAGTACTTC. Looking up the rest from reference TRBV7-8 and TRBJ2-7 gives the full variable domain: GAGVSQSPRYKVAKRGQDVALRCDPISGHVSLFWYQQALGQGPEFLTYFQNEAQLDKSGLPSDRFFAERPEGSVSTLKIQRTQQEDSAVYLCASSLEGRGQPSYEQYFGPGTRLTVT.

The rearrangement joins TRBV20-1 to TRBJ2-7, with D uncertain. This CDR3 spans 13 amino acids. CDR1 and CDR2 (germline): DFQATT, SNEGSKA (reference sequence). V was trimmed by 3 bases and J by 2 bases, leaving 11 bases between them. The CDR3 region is CSASAQQAYEQYF. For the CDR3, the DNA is TGCAGTGCTAGTGCCCAGCAGGCCTACGAGCAGTACTTC.

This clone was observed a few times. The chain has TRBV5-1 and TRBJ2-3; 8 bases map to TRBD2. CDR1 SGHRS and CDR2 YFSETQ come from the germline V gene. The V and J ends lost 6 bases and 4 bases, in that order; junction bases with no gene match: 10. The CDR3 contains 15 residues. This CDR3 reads CASKWSGGRADTQYF. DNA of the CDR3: TGCGCCAGCAAATGGTCGGGGGGGCGAGCAGATACGCAGTATTTT.

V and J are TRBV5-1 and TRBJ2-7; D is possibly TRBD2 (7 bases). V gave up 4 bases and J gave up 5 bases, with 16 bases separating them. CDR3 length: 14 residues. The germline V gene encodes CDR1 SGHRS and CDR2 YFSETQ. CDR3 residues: CASSVGGGGDEQYF. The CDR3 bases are TGCGCCAGCAGCGTGGGGGGGGGCGGAGACGAGCAGTACTTC.

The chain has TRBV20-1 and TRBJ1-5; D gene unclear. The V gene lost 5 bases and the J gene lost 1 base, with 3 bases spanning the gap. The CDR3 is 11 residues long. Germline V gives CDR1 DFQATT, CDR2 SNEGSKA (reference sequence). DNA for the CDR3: TGCAGTGCTGGCAGCAATCAGCCCCAGCATTTT. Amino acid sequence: CSAGSNQPQHF.

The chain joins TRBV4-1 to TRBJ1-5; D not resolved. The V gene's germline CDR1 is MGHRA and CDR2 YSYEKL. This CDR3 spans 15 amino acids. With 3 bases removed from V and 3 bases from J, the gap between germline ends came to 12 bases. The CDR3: CASSQIAQTNQPQHF. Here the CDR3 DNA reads TGCGCCAGCAGCCAGATTGCACAGACCAATCAGCCCCAGCATTTT.

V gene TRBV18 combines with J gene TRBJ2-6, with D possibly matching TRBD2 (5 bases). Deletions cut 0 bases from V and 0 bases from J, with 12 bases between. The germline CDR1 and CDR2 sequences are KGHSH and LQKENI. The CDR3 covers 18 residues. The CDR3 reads CASSPPGRRYSGANVLTF. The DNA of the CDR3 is TGTGCCAGCTCACCACCGGGCAGGAGGTACTCTGGGGCCAACGTCCTGACTTTC.